These 15 T cell receptor beta chains came from one sample sequenced in a study of shared clonotypes between healthy human individuals (dated by TCRdb to 2020 to 2021). Libraries were prepared through the immunoSEQ multiplex PCR assay. TCRdb carries this immuneACCESS record with in-frame sequences only. Its versions omit some clonotypes, under half of them owing to an unresolved V gene in the studies checked, with the rest unexplained. This sample comprises about 2 million clones, over 85% of them detected only once. The ten largest clones capture approximately 0.13% of the sample. The sequenced sample consisted of naive CD4+ T cells sorted from blood. Taken with the paper, the label for cell subset or site translates to: CD45RA+ positively selected. Receptor source: a man between 18 and 29 years old in good health.

A word on this clone: Other DNA variants within this sample encode the same CDR3. The V call is TRBV10-3, the J call TRBJ1-6, with 7 bases identical to TRBD1. CDR1 and CDR2 (germline): ENHRY, SYGVKD. This CDR3 has 14 amino acids. J was trimmed by 9 bases and V by 3 bases; bases with no gene match: 5. CDR3 in DNA: TGTGCCATCAGTGAAGACAGGGCTGGTTCACCCCTCCACTTT. Its protein is CAISEDRAGSPLHF.

V is TRBV2 and J is TRBJ1-5; D remains unclear. The CDR3 is 12 amino acids. Trimming stripped 8 bases from V and 8 bases from J, with 13 bases between. Germline V gene lookup returns CDR1 SNHLY and CDR2 FYNNEI. The CDR3 DNA sequence: TGTGCCAGCGCGAGTGACAACGAGCCCCAGCATTTT. It is translated as CASASDNEPQHF.

Points on this clone: Other DNA sequences in this specimen translate into the identical CDR3. The chain links TRBV5-6 to TRBJ2-7; D remains ambiguous. The V and J ends lost 4 bases and 5 bases respectively, with 7 bases between them. The CDR3 totals 11 residues. The germline gives CDR1 SGHDT, CDR2 YYEEEE. CDR3 in DNA: TGTGCCAGCAGCCCGGGCCACGAGCAGTACTTC. It yields the protein CASSPGHEQYF.

This chain joins TRBV28 and TRBJ1-5; D might be TRBD1 (5 bases). The germline CDR1 and CDR2 sequences are MDHEN and SYDVKM. This CDR3 spans 16 amino acids. Trimming stripped 3 bases from V and 1 base from J, with 13 bases between. The chain's CDR3 is CASSFGTAGSNQPQHF. CDR3 bases: TGTGCCAGCAGTTTTGGGACGGCAGGCAGCAATCAGCCCCAGCATTTT.

The CDR3 is CASSEPYGTDTQYF. The DNA for the CDR3 is TGTGCCAGCAGTGAACCCTACGGCACAGATACGCAGTATTTT. The V call is TRBV25-1, the J call TRBJ2-3, with D unclear. This CDR3 has 14 amino acids. Trimming cost V 2 bases and J 1 base, with 7 bases left between them. Per germline, CDR1 MGHDK and CDR2 SYGVNS.

This sequence joins TRBV7-7 and TRBJ2-7; 8 nucleotides match TRBD1. The CDR3 is 13 residues long. Germline V gene sequence: CDR1 SSHAT, CDR2 FNYEAQ (reference sequence). CDR3 in amino acids: CASDRGRSREQYF. DNA of the CDR3: TGTGCTAGCGACAGGGGAAGGTCGAGGGAGCAGTACTTC.

This chain connects TRBV30 to TRBJ1-4; D remains ambiguous. Trimming took off 5 bases at V and 14 bases at J, with 12 bases between the two ends. Germline CDR1 and CDR2: GTSNPN and SVGIG (reference sequence). The CDR3 runs 10 residues. The DNA for the CDR3 is TGTGCCTGGCCCCCTCCCCCCCTGTTTTTT. Residues: CAWPPPPLFF.

The rearrangement links TRBV30 to TRBJ1-2; possible D gene TRBD1, 5 bases. CDR3 length: 11 amino acids. Per the germline V gene, CDR1 is GTSNPN and CDR2 is SVGIG (reference sequence). The V gene lost 2 bases and the J gene lost 7 bases, with 8 bases spanning the gap. The CDR3: CAWSQGAGYTF. The DNA for the CDR3 is TGTGCCTGGAGTCAGGGAGCTGGCTACACCTTC. The full variable domain, with the rest looked up from reference TRBV30 and TRBJ1-2, is SQTIHQWPATLVQPVGSPLSLECTVEGTSNPNLYWYRQAAGRGLQLLFYSVGIGQISSEVPQNLSASRPQDRQFILSSKKLLLSDSGFYLCAWSQGAGYTFGSGTRLTVV.

The chain couples TRBV6-5 to TRBJ1-6; D unresolved. V was clipped by 6 bases and J by 7 bases, with 7 bases between them. The CDR3 is 12 residues long. Looked up from germline, CDR1 is MNHEY and CDR2 is SVGAGI. The CDR3 sequence is CASSPANSPLHF. The CDR3 bases are TGTGCCAGCAGCCCGGCAAATTCACCCCTCCACTTT.

The chain couples TRBV6-1 to TRBJ2-7; D call uncertain. This CDR3 has 14 amino acids. Germline-derived CDR1 and CDR2 are MNHNS and SASEGT. V lost 2 bases and J 6 bases, leaving 14 bases between the germline ends. CDR3 bases: TGTGCCAGCAGTGAACAACGATTTTCGGGCGAGCAGTACTTC. Protein: CASSEQRFSGEQYF.

As concerns this clone: The same CDR3 arises from other DNA sequences in this sample as well. V usage is TRBV10-3 and J usage is TRBJ2-5; D may be TRBD2 (6 bases). This CDR3 contains 12 residues. Germline CDR1 reads ENHRY; CDR2 reads SYGVKD. Trimming stripped 11 bases from V and 1 base from J, with 11 bases between. CDR3 region: CAVSGGQETQYF. CDR3 sequence (DNA): TGTGCCGTTTCCGGGGGCCAAGAGACCCAGTACTTC.

There are a few counts of this clone. The V gene is TRBV10-3, the J gene TRBJ1-2; D not resolved. V lost 2 bases to trimming and J lost 4 bases, with 14 bases between them. The CDR3 length is 15 residues. CDR1 and CDR2 from the germline V gene are ENHRY and SYGVKD. The CDR3: CAISERLTEAYGYTF. DNA of the CDR3: TGTGCCATCAGTGAGAGGCTCACCGAGGCCTATGGCTACACCTTC.

The chain is built from TRBV5-1 and TRBJ1-1; 9 bases align to TRBD1. The CDR3 contains 14 residues. Germline trimming cut 4 bases from V and 4 bases from J; bases unmatched to any gene: 5. Germline values: CDR1 SGHRS, CDR2 YFSETQ. CDR3 residues: CASSPGTGSTEAFF. In nucleotides, the CDR3 is TGCGCCAGCAGCCCAGGGACAGGGAGCACTGAAGCTTTCTTT.

V gene TRBV5-1 combines with J gene TRBJ2-7, with D unclear. CDR3 length: 13 amino acids. Germline V gives CDR1 SGHRS, CDR2 YFSETQ. V lost 4 bases and J 3 bases, leaving 11 bases between the germline ends. CDR3 amino acids: CASSVTWGYEQYF. CDR3 DNA: TGCGCCAGCAGCGTGACGTGGGGCTACGAGCAGTACTTC.

The chain couples TRBV5-8 to TRBJ1-3; D uncertain. V lost 0 bases to trimming and J lost 4 bases, with 17 bases between them. The CDR3 has 17 residues. CDR1 is SGHTS and CDR2 is YDEGEE in the germline V gene. CDR3 in amino acids: CASSLALKRKSGNTIYF. CDR3 coding DNA: TGTGCCAGCAGCTTGGCCCTTAAGAGAAAGTCCGGAAACACCATATATTTT. The full variable domain, completed using reference TRBV5-8 and TRBJ1-3, is EAGVTQSPTHLIKTRGQQATLRCSPISGHTSVYWYQQALGLGLQFLLWYDEGEERNRGNFPPRFSGRQFPNYSSELNVNALELEDSALYLCASSLALKRKSGNTIYFGEGSWLTVV.